This TCR beta chain was captured by sequencing in a study of blood T cell repertoires in COVID-19. Across the study: There were acute and convalescent COVID-19 samples, and they came from the United States, Italy and Spain. In each case, the material was cDNA or gDNA derived from T cells, B-cell-depleted T cells, or PBMCs.

As originally analysed: The authors estimated nucleated cell counts from reference gene primer amplification. Sequenced by immunoSEQ multiplex PCR; TCRdb stores in-frame clones only, minus some. V, J and clone size derive from that table, while D and trimming were established from the DNA sequence. The profile covers a few hundred thousand clones, with around 89% appearing a single time and around 1.2% taken by the ten largest. CDR3 length equals 16 residues. The V gene end was trimmed by 2 bases and the J gene end by 0 bases; junction bases not matched to a gene: 7. Germline CDR1 is SGHNT and CDR2 is YYREEE (reference sequence).

The sample consisted of peripheral blood. This chain links TRBV5-4 with TRBJ2-7, with 8 bases lining up with TRBD1. This sequence originates from a man in his forties or fifties with acute or convalescent COVID-19. Here the CDR3 DNA reads TGTGCCAGCAGCTTAAGTCGGCAGGGGGCCTCCTACGAGCAGTACTTC. Encoded protein: CASSLSRQGASYEQYF.